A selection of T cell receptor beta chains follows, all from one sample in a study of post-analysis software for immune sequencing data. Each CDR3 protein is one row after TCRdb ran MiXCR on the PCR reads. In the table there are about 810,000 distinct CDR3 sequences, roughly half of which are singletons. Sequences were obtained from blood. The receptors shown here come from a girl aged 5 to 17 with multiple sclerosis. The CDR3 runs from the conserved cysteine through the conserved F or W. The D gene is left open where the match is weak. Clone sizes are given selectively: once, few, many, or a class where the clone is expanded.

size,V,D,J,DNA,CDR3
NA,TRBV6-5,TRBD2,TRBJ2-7,TGTGCCACCGGACGAGCGGGGGTCTCCTACGAGCAGTACTTC,CATGRAGVSYEQYF
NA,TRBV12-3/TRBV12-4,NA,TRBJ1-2,TGTGCCAGCAGTAAGGGACGGGACTGGGGGGGCTACACCTTC,CASSKGRDWGGYTF
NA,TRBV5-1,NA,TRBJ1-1,TGCGCCAGCAGCCCGGAGGGGAGCATGAACACTGAAGCTTTCTTT,CASSPEGSMNTEAFF
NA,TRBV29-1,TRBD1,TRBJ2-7,TGCAGCGTGAAGGGGGCAGTCTCCTACGAGCAGTACTTC,CSVKGAVSYEQYF
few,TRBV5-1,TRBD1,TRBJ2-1,TGCGCCAGCAGCGGGACAGGGTACCCTTACAATGAGCAGTTCTTC,CASSGTGYPYNEQFF
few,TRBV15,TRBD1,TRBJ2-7,TGTGCCACCAGCAAGGACAGGGAGTACGAGCAGTACTTC,CATSKDREYEQYF
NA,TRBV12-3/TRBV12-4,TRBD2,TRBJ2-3,TGTGCCAGCAGCCGAGGACTAGCGGGAGACGGCACAGATGCGCAGTATTTT,CASSRGLAGDGTDAQYF
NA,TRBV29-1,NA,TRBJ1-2,TGCAGCGTTAGTAGACACCTGGGATCTAACTATGGCTACACCTTC,CSVSRHLGSNYGYTF
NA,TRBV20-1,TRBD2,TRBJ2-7,TGCAGTGCTAGAGTAGCCCTAGCGGGGCTCTCCTACGAGCAGTACTTC,CSARVALAGLSYEQYF
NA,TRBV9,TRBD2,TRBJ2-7,TGTGCCAGCAGCGTACGAGCGGGGGTAACTGAGCAGTACTTC,CASSVRAGVTEQYF
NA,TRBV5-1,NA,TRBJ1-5,TGCGCCAGCAGCTTGGCCGGCAGGGTCAATCAGCCCCAGCATTTT,CASSLAGRVNQPQHF
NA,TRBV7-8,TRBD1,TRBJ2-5,TGTGCCAACAGCTTATGGACAGGGTCTCTGGAGACCCAGTACTTC,CANSLWTGSLETQYF
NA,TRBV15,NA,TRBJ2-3,TGTGCCACCAGCAGAGCGTCCGGGAAGGCAGATACGCAGTATTTT,CATSRASGKADTQYF
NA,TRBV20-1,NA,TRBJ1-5,TGCAGTGCTAGAGACCTGACAAGAAATCAGCCCCAGCATTTT,CSARDLTRNQPQHF
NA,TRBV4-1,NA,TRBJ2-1,TGCGCCAGCAGCCACTTAGACATGTTGTCCTACAATGAGCAGTTCTTC,CASSHLDMLSYNEQFF
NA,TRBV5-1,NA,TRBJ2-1,TGCGCCAGCAGCTTGGGACTACAGGGAGGCGAGCAGTTCTTC,CASSLGLQGGEQFF
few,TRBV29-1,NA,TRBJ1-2,TGCAGCTCTTGCGTGACTCCGGCTCAAACCTCCTACTATGGCTACACCTTC,CSSCVTPAQTSYYGYTF